This T cell receptor beta chain was retrieved from a study of OX40 agonist ivuxolimab in advanced cancers. As for the study in general: Ivuxolimab is a fully human IgG2 antibody that activates OX40 (CD134). Earlier treatment with anti-PD-1, anti-PD-L1 or anti-CTLA-4 was permitted, and over 35% had received some. The study enrolled dose-escalation patients with hepatocellular carcinoma, melanoma, renal cell or head and neck cancer. Findings and limits, study-wide: In general, CD8+ T cells held more expanded clones than CD4+ did, on average.

Generated by immunoSEQ multiplex PCR, the TCRdb table keeps only in-frame clones and is missing some. The repertoire includes 35,000 to 40,000 clones, approximately 90% of them detected once, and 7.5% to 10% sits in the top ten. Trimming shortened V by 6 bases and J by 0 bases, and 8 bases separated the two germline ends. Germline CDR1 and CDR2: MNHEY and SMNVEV (reference sequence). This CDR3 region has 14 residues. As to this clone: What it binds is unknown.

The sequence came from an adult with an advanced solid tumor such as melanoma, head and neck, liver or kidney cancer. Sequences were derived from CD4+ or CD8+ T cells sorted from blood, sampled in a trial of the OX40 agonist ivuxolimab. The chain combines TRBV27 with TRBJ2-2; weak D call: TRBD1 (6 bases). The CDR3 nucleotides read TGTGCCAGCAGAGGGACACCGAACACCGGGGAGCTGTTTTTT. This translates into CASRGTPNTGELFF.